The TCR beta chain described here comes from a study of blood T cell repertoires in COVID-19. Study at large: Some COVID-19 samples were acute and others convalescent; all came from the United States, Italy and Spain. From T cells, B-cell-depleted T cells, or PBMCs came the material, which was cDNA or gDNA.

Clones were read by immunoSEQ multiplex PCR, and TCRdb kept only the in-frame ones, dropping some. This sample has under 150,000 clones, with about 85% found just once. CDR3 size: 14 residues. The V gene end was trimmed by 5 bases and the J gene end by 5 bases; junction bases not matched to a gene: 7. Per the germline V gene, CDR1 is SGHTA and CDR2 is FQGNSA. The chain recombines TRBV7-2 with TRBJ2-3; 7 bases map to TRBD2. This clonotype was obtained from a man between 40 and 49 years old with acute or convalescent COVID-19. Sequenced input: peripheral blood. The chain's CDR3 is CASSPSTSRDTQYF. As DNA, the CDR3 is TGTGCCAGCAGCCCTTCGACTAGCCGAGATACGCAGTATTTT. The full variable domain, in which reference TRBV7-2 and TRBJ2-3 provide the parts outside the CDR3, is GAGVSQSPSNKVTEKGKDVELRCDPISGHTALYWYRQSLGQGLEFLIYFQGNSAPDKSGLPSDRFSAERTGGSVSTLTIQRTQQEDSAVYLCASSPSTSRDTQYFGPGTRLTVL.